The TCR beta chain described here comes from a study of Graves' ophthalmopathy and Graves' hyperthyroidism. Amplification of TCR beta CDR3 regions used RNA transcripts. HTBI primers primed a first-round RT-PCR, and a second-round multiplex PCR followed. A single record per CDR3 protein comes from TCRdb applying MiXCR to the multiplex PCR reads. The sample gives 900,000 to 1,200,000 distinct CDR3 sequences, less than 45% of which show up once; 11% is in the top ten. Comment on this clonotype: Germline is not matched at one junction end, which may reflect a read error.

Only newly diagnosed hyperthyroidism patients aged 18 to 65, with under 2 months' duration, were enrolled. The authors diagnosed from clinical symptoms, serum thyroxine, TRAb, thyroid ultrasound and orbital computed tomography. The receptor was derived from an adult man with Graves' hyperthyroidism. Specimen: peripheral blood or thyroid tissue (not recorded which).

The CDR3 loop reads CASRLGTRTGELFF. CDR3 bases: TGCGCCAGCAGGTTGGGGACTCGCACCGGGGAGCTGTTTTTT. The chain combines TRBV5-1 with TRBJ2-2; weak D call: TRBD2 (6 bases). The CDR3 is 14 residues long. CDR1 and CDR2 from the germline V gene are SGHRS and YFSETQ.